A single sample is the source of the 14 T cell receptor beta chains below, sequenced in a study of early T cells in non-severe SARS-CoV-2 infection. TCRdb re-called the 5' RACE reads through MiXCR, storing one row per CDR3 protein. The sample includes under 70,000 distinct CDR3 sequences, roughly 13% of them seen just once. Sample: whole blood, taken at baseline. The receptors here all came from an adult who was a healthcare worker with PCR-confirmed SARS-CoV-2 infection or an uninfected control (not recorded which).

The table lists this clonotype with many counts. The CDR3 is CASSQDSGARGYEQFF. In nucleotides, the CDR3 is TGCGCCAGCAGCCAAGACTCTGGGGCCAGGGGATATGAGCAGTTCTTC. V gene TRBV4-1 combines with J gene TRBJ2-1; the D gene is possibly TRBD1 (6 bases). V lost 0 bases and J lost 8, with 17 bases in between. Looked up from germline, CDR1 is MGHRA and CDR2 is YSYEKL. The CDR3 loop spans 16 amino acids.

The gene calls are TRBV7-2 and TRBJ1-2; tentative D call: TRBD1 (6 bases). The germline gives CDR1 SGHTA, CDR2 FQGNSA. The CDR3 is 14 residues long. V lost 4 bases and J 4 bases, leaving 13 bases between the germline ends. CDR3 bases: TGTGCCAGCAGCTGGGGGGGGCACCGCTATGGCTACACCTTC. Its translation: CASSWGGHRYGYTF.

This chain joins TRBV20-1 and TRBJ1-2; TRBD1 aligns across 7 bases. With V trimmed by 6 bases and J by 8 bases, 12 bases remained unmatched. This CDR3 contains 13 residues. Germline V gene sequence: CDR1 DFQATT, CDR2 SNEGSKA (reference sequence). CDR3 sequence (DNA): TGCAGTGCAGATCAGGACAGGCGCTCCGGCTACACCTTC. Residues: CSADQDRRSGYTF.

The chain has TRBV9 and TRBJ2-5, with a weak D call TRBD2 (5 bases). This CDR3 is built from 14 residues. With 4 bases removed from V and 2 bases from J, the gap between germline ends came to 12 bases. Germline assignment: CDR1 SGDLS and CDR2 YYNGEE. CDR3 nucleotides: TGTGCCAGCAGCCCCAGCGGAGCTCAAGAGACCCAGTACTTC. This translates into CASSPSGAQETQYF.

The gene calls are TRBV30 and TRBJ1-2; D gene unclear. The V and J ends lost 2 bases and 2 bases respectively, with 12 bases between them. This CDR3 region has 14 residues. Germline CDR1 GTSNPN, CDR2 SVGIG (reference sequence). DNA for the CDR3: TGTGCCTGGAGTACGGGAACGGGGAACTATGGCTACACCTTC. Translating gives CAWSTGTGNYGYTF.

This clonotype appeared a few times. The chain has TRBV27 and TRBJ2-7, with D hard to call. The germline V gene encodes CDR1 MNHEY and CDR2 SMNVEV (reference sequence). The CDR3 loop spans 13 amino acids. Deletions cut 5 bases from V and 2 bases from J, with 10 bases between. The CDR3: CASSPPPPYEQYF. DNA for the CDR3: TGTGCCAGCAGTCCCCCACCACCCTACGAGCAGTACTTC.

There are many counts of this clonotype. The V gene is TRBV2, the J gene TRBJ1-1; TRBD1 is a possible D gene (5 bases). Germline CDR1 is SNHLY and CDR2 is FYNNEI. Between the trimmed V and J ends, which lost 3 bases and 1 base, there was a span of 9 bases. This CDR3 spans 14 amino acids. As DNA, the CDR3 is TGTGCCAGCAGTGATAACGGACAGAACACTGAAGCTTTCTTT. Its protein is CASSDNGQNTEAFF.

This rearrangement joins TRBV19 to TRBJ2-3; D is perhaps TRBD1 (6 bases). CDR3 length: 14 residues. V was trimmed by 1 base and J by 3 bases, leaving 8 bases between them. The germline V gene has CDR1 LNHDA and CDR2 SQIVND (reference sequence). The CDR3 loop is CASSIGQGTDTQYF. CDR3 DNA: TGTGCCAGTAGTATAGGTCAGGGGACAGATACGCAGTATTTT. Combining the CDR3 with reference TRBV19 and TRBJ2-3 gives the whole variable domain DGGITQSPKYLFRKEGQNVTLSCEQNLNHDAMYWYRQDPGQGLRLIYYSQIVNDFQKGDIAEGYSVSREKKESFPLTVTSAQKNPTAFYLCASSIGQGTDTQYFGPGTRLTVL.

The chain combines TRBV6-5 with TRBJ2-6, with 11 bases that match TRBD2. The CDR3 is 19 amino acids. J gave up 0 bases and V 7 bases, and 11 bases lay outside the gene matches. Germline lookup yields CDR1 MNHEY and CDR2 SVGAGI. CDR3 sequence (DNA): TGTGCCAGCACTTTACTAGCGGGGGCCTCCTCCTCTGGGGCCAACGTCCTGACTTTC. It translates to CASTLLAGASSSGANVLTF.

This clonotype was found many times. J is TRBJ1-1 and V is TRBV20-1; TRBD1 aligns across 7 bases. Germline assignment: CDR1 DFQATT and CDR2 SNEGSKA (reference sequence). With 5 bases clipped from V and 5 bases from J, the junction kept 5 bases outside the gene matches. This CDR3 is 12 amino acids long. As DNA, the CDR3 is TGCAGTGCTCAGGGGGGGTTAACTGAAGCTTTCTTT. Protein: CSAQGGLTEAFF.

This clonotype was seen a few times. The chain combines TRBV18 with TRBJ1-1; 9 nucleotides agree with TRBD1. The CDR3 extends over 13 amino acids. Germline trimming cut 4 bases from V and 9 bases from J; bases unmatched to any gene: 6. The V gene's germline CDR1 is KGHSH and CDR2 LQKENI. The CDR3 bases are TGTGCCAGCTCACAAACAGGGGGCATGCAAGCTTTCTTT. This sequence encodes CASSQTGGMQAFF.

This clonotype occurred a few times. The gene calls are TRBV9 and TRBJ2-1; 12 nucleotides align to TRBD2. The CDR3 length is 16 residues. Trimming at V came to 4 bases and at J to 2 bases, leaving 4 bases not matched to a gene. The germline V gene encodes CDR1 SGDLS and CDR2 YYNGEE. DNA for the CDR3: TGTGCCAGCAGCTACGGACTAGCGGGGACCTACAATGAGCAGTTCTTC. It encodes CASSYGLAGTYNEQFF.

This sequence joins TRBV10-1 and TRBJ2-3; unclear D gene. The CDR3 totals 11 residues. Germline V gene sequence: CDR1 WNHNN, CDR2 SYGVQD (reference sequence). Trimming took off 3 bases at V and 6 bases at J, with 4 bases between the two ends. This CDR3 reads CASSDLDTQYF. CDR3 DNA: TGCGCCAGCAGTGACCTGGATACGCAGTATTTT.

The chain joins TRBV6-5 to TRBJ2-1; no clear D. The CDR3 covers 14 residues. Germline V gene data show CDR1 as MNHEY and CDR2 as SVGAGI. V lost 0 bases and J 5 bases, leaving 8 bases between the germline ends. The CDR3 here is CASSYSFPHNEQFF. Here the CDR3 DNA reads TGTGCCAGCAGTTACTCGTTTCCCCACAATGAGCAGTTCTTC.